Shown below are 19 T cell receptor beta chains from a single sample sequenced in a study of T cell responses to AZD1222 COVID-19 vaccine (dated by TCRdb to the early 2020s). The time point tag for this specimen amounts to: baseline before first vaccination. Receptor amplification or capture employed the immunoSEQ multiplex PCR assay. Imported from immuneACCESS, the table was reduced by TCRdb to in-frame sequences with V and J called. These copies leave out some clones; in studies compared against another copy, an unresolved V gene accounts for under half, and the cause of the remainder is not known. This sample is represented by about 150,000 clones; roughly 90% of them were singletons. Jointly, the top ten make up 1.9% of the sample. The source was peripheral blood, collected on day 0 of AZD1222 vaccination. The origin of the receptors is an adult in good health.

The chain uses TRBV12-3 or TRBV12-4 and TRBJ2-3; TRBD2 is a possible D gene (6 bases). The V end lost 8 bases, the J end lost 4 bases, and 13 bases lay between the germline ends. CDR3 length: 13 residues. As DNA, the CDR3 is TGTGCCAGCGGTGGCGGGAACGCAGATACGCAGTATTTT. Translated: CASGGGNADTQYF.

The J gene is TRBJ1-4, the V gene TRBV7-2; 9 bases are a match to TRBD1. V shed 5 bases and J 3 bases; nucleotides not matched to a gene: 10. The CDR3 covers 17 residues. Germline V lookup: CDR1 SGHTA, CDR2 FQGNSA. CDR3 DNA: TGTGCCAGCAGCCCCGGACAGGGGATTCTCGCTAATGAAAAACTGTTTTTT. Protein: CASSPGQGILANEKLFF.

The genes are TRBV27 and TRBJ2-4; D could derive from TRBD1 or TRBD2 (6 bases each). Germline-derived CDR1 and CDR2 are MNHEY and SMNVEV (reference sequence). Trimming removed 3 bases at V and 8 bases at J, with 11 bases between. The CDR3 runs 13 residues. The CDR3 reads CASSLSGEDIQYF. CDR3 coding DNA: TGTGCCAGCAGTTTGTCAGGGGAGGACATTCAGTACTTC.

V gene TRBV6-6 combines with J gene TRBJ1-1, with D possibly being TRBD1 (6 bases). The CDR3 has 13 amino acids. Between the trimmed V and J ends, which lost 6 bases and 4 bases, there was a span of 12 bases. Germline V lookup: CDR1 MNHNY, CDR2 SVGAGI (reference sequence). CDR3 sequence (DNA): TGTGCCAGCAGGAAACAGGGAATCACTGAAGCTTTCTTT. It codes for CASRKQGITEAFF.

V and J are TRBV2 and TRBJ1-1; 7 bases match TRBD1. V shed 7 bases, J shed 7 bases, and the junction held 9 bases outside the gene matches. CDR1 and CDR2 from the germline V gene are SNHLY and FYNNEI. The CDR3 covers 13 residues. CDR3 nucleotides: TGTGCCAGCAATCAAAAACAGGGGATTGAAGCTTTCTTT. It codes for CASNQKQGIEAFF. Drawing the rest from reference TRBV2 and TRBJ1-1, the complete variable domain is EPEVTQTPSHQVTQMGQEVILRCVPISNHLYFYWYRQILGQKVEFLVSFYNNEISEKSEIFDDQFSVERPDGSNFTLKIRSTKLEDSAMYFCASNQKQGIEAFFGQGTRLTVV.

V is TRBV5-4 and J is TRBJ1-3; D remains unclear. V lost 4 bases to trimming and J lost 2 bases, with 13 bases between them. CDR3 size: 15 residues. Germline V lookup: CDR1 SGHNT, CDR2 YYREEE (reference sequence). CDR3 amino acids: CASSEWPAAGNTIYF. The CDR3 DNA sequence: TGTGCCAGCAGCGAATGGCCGGCCGCTGGAAACACCATATATTTT.

The chain recombines TRBV30 with TRBJ1-1; D might be TRBD1 (5 bases). The germline V gene has CDR1 GTSNPN and CDR2 SVGIG (reference sequence). This CDR3 is 15 amino acids long. Deletions cut 0 bases from V and 6 bases from J, with 17 bases between. CDR3 in amino acids: CAWSVRPGGRAEAFF. DNA for the CDR3: TGTGCCTGGAGTGTACGTCCCGGGGGGAGGGCTGAAGCTTTCTTT.

This chain joins TRBV7-2 and TRBJ2-1; D perhaps matches TRBD1 (5 bases). Trimming removed 1 base from V and 8 bases from J, with 12 bases in between. The CDR3 length is 14 residues. CDR1 and CDR2 (germline): SGHTA, FQGNSA. CDR3: CASSLVRQGDEQFF. The CDR3 nucleotides read TGTGCCAGCAGCTTAGTTCGCCAGGGCGATGAGCAGTTCTTC.

V is TRBV27 and J is TRBJ1-2; D gene uncertain. The CDR3 has 13 amino acids. V shed 6 bases and J shed 3 bases, with 11 bases lying between them. Germline values: CDR1 MNHEY, CDR2 SMNVEV (reference sequence). The CDR3 nucleotides are TGTGCCAGCAGATGGAGCGGGGACTATGGCTACACCTTC. It encodes CASRWSGDYGYTF.

V gene TRBV6-2 or TRBV6-3 combines with J gene TRBJ1-5, with D uncertain. The CDR3 contains 12 residues. V lost 5 bases, J lost 9 bases, and 11 bases lay in between. CDR1 is MNHEY and CDR2 is SVGEGT in the germline V gene. CDR3 coding DNA: TGTGCCAGCAGTCGTCCAGGAGCGCCCCAGCATTTT. This sequence encodes CASSRPGAPQHF.

The gene calls are TRBV9 and TRBJ2-3; 10 nucleotides match TRBD2. The ends lost 0 bases at V and 7 bases at J; junction bases unmatched: 5. The CDR3 covers 15 residues. Germline V lookup: CDR1 SGDLS, CDR2 YYNGEE. CDR3 coding DNA: TGTGCCAGCAGCGTAGTTGCTAGCGGGGGTAATACGCAGTATTTT. Translated, it gives CASSVVASGGNTQYF.

This chain links TRBV25-1 with TRBJ2-5, with D hard to call. Germline CDR1 and CDR2: MGHDK and SYGVNS. The CDR3 runs 12 residues. V gave up 0 bases and J gave up 5 bases, with 4 bases separating them. The DNA of the CDR3 is TGTGCCAGCAGTGAATACGGGGAGACCCAGTACTTC. Translation: CASSEYGETQYF.

V usage is TRBV12-5 and J usage is TRBJ1-2; TRBD1 agrees at 7 bases. V was pared by 5 bases and J by 6 bases, with 6 bases of the junction left unmatched. CDR1 is LGHNT, CDR2 FRNRAP, per germline. This CDR3 spans 13 amino acids. CDR3 bases: TGTGCTAGTGGTCGGGACAGACAAGATGGCTACACCTTC. Translation gives CASGRDRQDGYTF.

The chain uses TRBV10-2 and TRBJ2-2, with TRBD1 matching 12 bases. V lost 8 bases, J lost 8 bases, and 9 bases stayed unmatched. Germline V lookup: CDR1 WSHSY, CDR2 SAAADI. This CDR3 region has 15 residues. The CDR3 region is CASRGTGGATGELFF. CDR3 coding DNA: TGCGCCAGCCGGGGGACAGGGGGCGCCACAGGGGAGCTGTTTTTT.

The genes are TRBV12-3 or TRBV12-4 and TRBJ2-2; TRBD1 might be the D (6 bases). The ends were cut back, 5 bases at V and 7 bases at J, with 11 bases in the middle. CDR3 length: 13 residues. The CDR3 DNA sequence: TGTGCCAGCAGTACGACAGGATACGGGGAGCTGTTTTTT. As protein: CASSTTGYGELFF.

The chain carries TRBV19 and TRBJ2-6; D is undetermined. The CDR3 totals 15 residues. The germline gives CDR1 LNHDA, CDR2 SQIVND (reference sequence). The V end was cut by 8 bases, the J end by 0 bases, with 11 bases between. Here the CDR3 reads CASVSGSSGANVLTF. The DNA for the CDR3 is TGTGCCAGTGTTTCCGGTAGCTCTGGGGCCAACGTCCTGACTTTC.

The chain joins TRBV2 to TRBJ2-1; no definite D call. V was trimmed by 3 bases and J by 4 bases, leaving 7 bases between them. This CDR3 region has 13 residues. Per the germline V gene, CDR1 is SNHLY and CDR2 is FYNNEI. The CDR3 bases are TGTGCCAGCAGTGACCAACAGTACAATGAGCAGTTCTTC. Protein: CASSDQQYNEQFF.

The rearrangement links TRBV27 to TRBJ1-2; TRBD1 aligns across 8 bases. The CDR3 has 13 amino acids. The junction had 7 bases not matched to a gene; V was cut back by 6 bases and J by 7 bases. In germline, CDR1 is MNHEY, CDR2 SMNVEV (reference sequence). In DNA, the CDR3 is TGTGCCAGCAGCTCCGACAGGGGATCTGGCTACACCTTC. Its translation: CASSSDRGSGYTF.

This clone appeared a single time. The CDR3 DNA sequence: TGTGCCAGCCTTTCCGTCCAAGAGACCCAGTACTTC. Its translation: CASLSVQETQYF. This rearrangement joins TRBV7-8 to TRBJ2-5, with unresolved D. CDR1 and CDR2 from the germline V gene are SGHVS and FQNEAQ. Trimming shortened V by 8 bases and J by 1 base, and 8 bases separated the two germline ends. The CDR3 covers 12 residues. The variable domain in full, with the rest retrieved from reference TRBV7-8 and TRBJ2-5, is GAGVSQSPRYKVAKRGQDVALRCDPISGHVSLFWYQQALGQGPEFLTYFQNEAQLDKSGLPSDRFFAERPEGSVSTLKIQRTQQEDSAVYLCASLSVQETQYFGPGTRLLVL.